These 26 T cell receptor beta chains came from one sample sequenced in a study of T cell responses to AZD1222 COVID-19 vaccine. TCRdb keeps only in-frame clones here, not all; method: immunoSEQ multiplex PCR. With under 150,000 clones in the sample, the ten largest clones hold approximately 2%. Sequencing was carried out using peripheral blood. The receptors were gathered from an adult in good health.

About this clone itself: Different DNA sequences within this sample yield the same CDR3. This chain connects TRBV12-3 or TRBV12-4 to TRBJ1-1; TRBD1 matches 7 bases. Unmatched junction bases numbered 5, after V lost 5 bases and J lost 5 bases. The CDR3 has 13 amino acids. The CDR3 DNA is TGTGCCAGCAGTACAGGGGAGGGAACTGAAGCTTTCTTT. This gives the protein CASSTGEGTEAFF.

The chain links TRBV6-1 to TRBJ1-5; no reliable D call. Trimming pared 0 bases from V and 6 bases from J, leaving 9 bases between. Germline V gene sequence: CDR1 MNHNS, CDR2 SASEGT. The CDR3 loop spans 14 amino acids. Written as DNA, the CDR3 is TGTGCCAGCAGTGAAGCCGTCGAAGGTCAGCCCCAGCATTTT. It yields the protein CASSEAVEGQPQHF.

The CDR3 is CASSLETGGRADTIYF. CDR3 in DNA: TGTGCCAGCAGCTTGGAAACAGGGGGCCGGGCGGACACCATATATTTT. J is TRBJ1-3 and V is TRBV7-6, with 9 positions matching TRBD1. V lost 3 bases, J lost 8 bases, and 11 bases stayed unmatched. The CDR3 covers 16 residues. Germline-derived CDR1 and CDR2 are SGHVS and FNYEAQ.

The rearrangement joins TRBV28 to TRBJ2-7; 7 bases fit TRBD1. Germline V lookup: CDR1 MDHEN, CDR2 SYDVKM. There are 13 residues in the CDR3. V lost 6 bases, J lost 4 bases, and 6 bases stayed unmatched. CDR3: CASREGAGYEQYF. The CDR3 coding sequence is TGTGCCAGCAGAGAGGGGGCTGGGTACGAGCAGTACTTC.

The CDR3 here is CASSSGQGWNYGYTF. CDR3 nucleotides: TGTGCCAGCAGTTCCGGACAGGGGTGGAACTATGGCTACACCTTC. The chain joins TRBV27 to TRBJ1-2; 9 bases match TRBD1. Unmatched junction bases numbered 5, after V lost 4 bases and J lost 2 bases. Germline values: CDR1 MNHEY, CDR2 SMNVEV (reference sequence). The CDR3 spans 15 residues.

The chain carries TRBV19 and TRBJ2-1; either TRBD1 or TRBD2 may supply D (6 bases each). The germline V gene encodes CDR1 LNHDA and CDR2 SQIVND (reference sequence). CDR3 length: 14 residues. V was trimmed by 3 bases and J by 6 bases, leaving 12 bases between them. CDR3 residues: CASSISGGLNEQFF. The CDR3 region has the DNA TGTGCCAGTAGTATTTCCGGGGGCCTCAATGAGCAGTTCTTC.

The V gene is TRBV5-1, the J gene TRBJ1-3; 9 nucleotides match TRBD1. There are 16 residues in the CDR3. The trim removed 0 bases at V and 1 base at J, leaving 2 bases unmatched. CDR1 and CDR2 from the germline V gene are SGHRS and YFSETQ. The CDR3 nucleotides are TGCGCCAGCAGCTTGGGACAGGGGGGATCTGGAAACACCATATATTTT. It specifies CASSLGQGGSGNTIYF.

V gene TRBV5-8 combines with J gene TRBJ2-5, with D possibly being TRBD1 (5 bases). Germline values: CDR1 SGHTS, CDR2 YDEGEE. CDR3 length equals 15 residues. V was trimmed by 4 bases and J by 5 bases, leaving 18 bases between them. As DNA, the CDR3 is TGTGCCAGCAGCCCCGCCGAGCAGGGATGGGAGACCCAGTACTTC. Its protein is CASSPAEQGWETQYF.

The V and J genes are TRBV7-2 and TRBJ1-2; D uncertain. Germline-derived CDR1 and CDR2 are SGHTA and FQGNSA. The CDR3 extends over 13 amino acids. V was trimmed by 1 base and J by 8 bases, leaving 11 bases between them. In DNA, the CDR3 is TGTGCCAGCAGCTTAGAGACCCGGAGGGGCTACACCTTC. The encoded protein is CASSLETRRGYTF.

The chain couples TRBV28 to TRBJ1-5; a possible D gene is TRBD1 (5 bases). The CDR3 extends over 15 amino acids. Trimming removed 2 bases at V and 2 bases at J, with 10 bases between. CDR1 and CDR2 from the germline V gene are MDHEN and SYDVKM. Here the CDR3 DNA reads TGTGCCAGCAGTTTACCAGGGTCGGGCAATCAGCCCCAGCATTTT. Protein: CASSLPGSGNQPQHF.

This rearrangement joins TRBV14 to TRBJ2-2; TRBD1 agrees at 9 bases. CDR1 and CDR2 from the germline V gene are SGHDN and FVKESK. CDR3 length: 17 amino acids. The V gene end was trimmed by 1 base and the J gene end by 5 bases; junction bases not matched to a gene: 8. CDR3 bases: TGTGCCAGCAGCCAAGCCTCGGGACAGGGCGGGACCGGGGAGCTGTTTTTT. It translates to CASSQASGQGGTGELFF.

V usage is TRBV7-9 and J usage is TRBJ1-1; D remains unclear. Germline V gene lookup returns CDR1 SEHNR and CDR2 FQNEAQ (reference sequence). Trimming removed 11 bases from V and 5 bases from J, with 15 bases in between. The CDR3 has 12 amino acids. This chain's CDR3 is CAVGLLGTEAFF. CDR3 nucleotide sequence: TGTGCCGTTGGACTCCTAGGGACTGAAGCTTTCTTT.

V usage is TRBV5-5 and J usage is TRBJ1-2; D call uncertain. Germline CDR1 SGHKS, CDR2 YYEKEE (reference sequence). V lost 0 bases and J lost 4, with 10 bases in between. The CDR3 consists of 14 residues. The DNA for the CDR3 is TGTGCCAGCAGCTTGGGACGGGAAGTCTATGGCTACACCTTC. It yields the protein CASSLGREVYGYTF.

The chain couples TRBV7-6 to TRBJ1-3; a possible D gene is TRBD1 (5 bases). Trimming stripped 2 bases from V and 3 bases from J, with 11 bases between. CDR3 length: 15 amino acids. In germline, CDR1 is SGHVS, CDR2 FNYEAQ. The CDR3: CASSLQGAVGNTIYF. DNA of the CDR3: TGTGCCAGCAGCTTACAGGGAGCGGTTGGAAACACCATATATTTT.

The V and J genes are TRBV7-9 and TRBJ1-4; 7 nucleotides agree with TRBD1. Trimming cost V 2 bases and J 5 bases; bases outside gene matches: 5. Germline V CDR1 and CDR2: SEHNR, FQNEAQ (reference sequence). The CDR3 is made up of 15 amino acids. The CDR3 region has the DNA TGTGCCAGCAGCTTATCGACAGGGCGAAATGAAAAACTGTTTTTT. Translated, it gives CASSLSTGRNEKLFF.

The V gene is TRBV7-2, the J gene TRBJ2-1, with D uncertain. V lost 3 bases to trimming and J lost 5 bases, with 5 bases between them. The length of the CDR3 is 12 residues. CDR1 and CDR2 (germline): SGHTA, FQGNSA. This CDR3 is CASSFSHNEQFF. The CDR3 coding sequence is TGTGCCAGCAGCTTTTCACACAATGAGCAGTTCTTC.

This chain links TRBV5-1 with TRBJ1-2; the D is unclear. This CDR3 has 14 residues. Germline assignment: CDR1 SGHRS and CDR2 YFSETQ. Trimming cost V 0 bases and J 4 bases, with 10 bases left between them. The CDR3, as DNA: TGCGCCAGCAGCTTGGACATAAACACCTATGGCTACACCTTC. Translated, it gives CASSLDINTYGYTF.

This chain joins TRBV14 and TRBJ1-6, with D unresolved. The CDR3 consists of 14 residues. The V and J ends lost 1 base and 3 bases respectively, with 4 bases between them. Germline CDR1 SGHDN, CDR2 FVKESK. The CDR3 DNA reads TGTGCCAGCAGCCAAGCTGTCTATAATTCACCCCTCCACTTT. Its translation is CASSQAVYNSPLHF.

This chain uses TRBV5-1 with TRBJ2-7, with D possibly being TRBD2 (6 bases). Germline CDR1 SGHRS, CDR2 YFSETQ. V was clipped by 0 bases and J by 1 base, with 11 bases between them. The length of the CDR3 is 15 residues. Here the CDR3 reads CASSLGPSESYEQYF. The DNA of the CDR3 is TGCGCCAGCAGCTTGGGTCCTAGCGAGTCCTACGAGCAGTACTTC.

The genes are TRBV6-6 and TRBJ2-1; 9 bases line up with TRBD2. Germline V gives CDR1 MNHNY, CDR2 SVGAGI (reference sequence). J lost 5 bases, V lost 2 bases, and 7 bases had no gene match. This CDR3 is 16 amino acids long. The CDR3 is CASSYPLASGDNEQFF. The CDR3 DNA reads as TGTGCCAGCAGTTACCCCTTGGCTAGCGGGGACAATGAGCAGTTCTTC.

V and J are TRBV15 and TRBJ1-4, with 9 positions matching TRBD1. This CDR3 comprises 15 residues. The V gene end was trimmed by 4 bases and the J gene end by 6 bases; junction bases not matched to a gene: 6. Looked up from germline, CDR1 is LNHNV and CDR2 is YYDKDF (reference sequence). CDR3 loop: CATSKWTGDDEKLFF. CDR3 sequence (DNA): TGTGCCACCAGCAAATGGACAGGGGACGATGAAAAACTGTTTTTT.

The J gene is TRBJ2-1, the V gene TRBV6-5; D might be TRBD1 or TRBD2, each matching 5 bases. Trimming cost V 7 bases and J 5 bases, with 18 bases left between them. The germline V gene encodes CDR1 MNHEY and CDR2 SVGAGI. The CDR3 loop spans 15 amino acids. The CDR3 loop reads CASTTIRDPNNEQFF. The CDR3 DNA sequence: TGTGCCAGCACTACAATTAGGGACCCAAACAATGAGCAGTTCTTC.

This CDR3 reads CASSPGYGETQYF. The CDR3 nucleotides are TGTGCCAGCTCACCAGGCTATGGAGAGACCCAGTACTTC. This chain links TRBV18 with TRBJ2-5; D gene uncertain. With 2 bases removed from V and 4 bases from J, the gap between germline ends came to 8 bases. This CDR3 has 13 residues. Germline CDR1 and CDR2: KGHSH and LQKENI.

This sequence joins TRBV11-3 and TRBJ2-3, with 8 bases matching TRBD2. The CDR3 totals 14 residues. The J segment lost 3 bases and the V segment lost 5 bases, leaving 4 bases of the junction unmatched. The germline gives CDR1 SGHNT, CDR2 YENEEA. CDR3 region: CASSSGGPTDTQYF. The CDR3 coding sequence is TGTGCCAGCAGCAGCGGGGGACCGACAGATACGCAGTATTTT.

The CDR3 spells CASSPTGGALGTEAFF. CDR3 sequence (DNA): TGTGCCAGCTCACCGACAGGGGGGGCTCTGGGAACTGAAGCTTTCTTT. The V call is TRBV18, the J call TRBJ1-1, with TRBD1 identical over 9 bases. This CDR3 spans 16 amino acids. V lost 3 bases to trimming and J lost 5 bases; unmatched junction nucleotides: 10. The germline CDR1 and CDR2 sequences are KGHSH and LQKENI.

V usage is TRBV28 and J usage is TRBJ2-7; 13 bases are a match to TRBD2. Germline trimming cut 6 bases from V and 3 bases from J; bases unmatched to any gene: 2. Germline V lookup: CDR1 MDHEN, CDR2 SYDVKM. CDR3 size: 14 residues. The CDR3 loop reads CASRGTSGIYEQYF. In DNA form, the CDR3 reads TGTGCCAGCAGAGGGACTAGCGGGATCTACGAGCAGTACTTC.